The clone carrying this T cell receptor beta chain has a handful of counts. Between the trimmed V and J ends, which lost 0 bases and 8 bases, there was a span of 5 bases. CDR1 is SGHRS and CDR2 is YFSETQ in the germline V gene. This CDR3 comprises 12 residues. Method: immunoSEQ multiplex PCR; TCRdb's copy keeps in-frame clones and lacks some. The table shows hundreds of thousands of clones, with 75% to 80% occurring only once. The sample comes from a study of shared T cell receptors in the human thymus. The data were also submitted as part of a second study, on human thymus T cells. Per that study: All donors were healthy Finnish infants who were undergoing corrective surgery to treat congenital heart defects. Corrective cardiac operations yielded the resected thymus tissue. V and J genes seemed to be used with bias in thymic and blood repertoires. What related research reported was that thymic repertoires overlapped highly among unrelated individuals.

The chain combines TRBV5-1 with TRBJ1-4; D not certain. Sequencing was carried out using thymocytes. The TCR sequence derives from a boy younger than two with a congenital heart defect. CDR3 sequence (DNA): TGCGCCAGCAGCTTGGATCGGGAAAAACTGTTTTTT. Amino acid sequence: CASSLDREKLFF.